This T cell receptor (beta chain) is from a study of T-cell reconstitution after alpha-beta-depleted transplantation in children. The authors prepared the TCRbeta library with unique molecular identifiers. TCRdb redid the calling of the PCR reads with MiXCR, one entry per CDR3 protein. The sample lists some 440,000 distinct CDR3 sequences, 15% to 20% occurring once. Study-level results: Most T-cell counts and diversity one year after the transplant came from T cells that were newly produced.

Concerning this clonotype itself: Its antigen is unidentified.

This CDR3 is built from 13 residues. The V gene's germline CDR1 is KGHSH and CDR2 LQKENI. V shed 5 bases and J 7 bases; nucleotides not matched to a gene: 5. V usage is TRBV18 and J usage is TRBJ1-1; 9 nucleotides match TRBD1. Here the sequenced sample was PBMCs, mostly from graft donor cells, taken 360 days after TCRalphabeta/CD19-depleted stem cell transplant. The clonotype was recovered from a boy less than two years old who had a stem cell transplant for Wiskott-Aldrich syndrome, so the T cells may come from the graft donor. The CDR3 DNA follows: TGTGCCAGCTCAGCGGACAGGGGAGATGAAGCTTTCTTT. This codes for CASSADRGDEAFF.